This entry concerns a single T cell receptor (beta chain). These data belong to a study of T cell changes during pregnancy in multiple sclerosis. Germline assignment: CDR1 SGHNT and CDR2 YYREEE (reference sequence). The CDR3 spans 14 residues. Between the trimmed V and J ends, which lost 3 bases and 1 base, there was a span of 10 bases. Here immunoSEQ multiplex PCR was the method, and the copy in TCRdb shows in-frame clones only, minus some. The sample includes roughly 18,000 clones, 70% to 90% of them seen just once. The rearrangement links TRBV5-4 to TRBJ1-1, with D tentatively TRBD1 (5 bases). The specimen was CD8+ T cells from peripheral blood mononuclear cells, collected after pregnancy. The sequence was obtained from a female donor with multiple sclerosis, enrolled in a pregnancy study. CDR3 DNA sequence: TGTGCCAGCAGCTCACCGCAGGGGAACACTGAAGCTTTCTTT. It encodes CASSSPQGNTEAFF.